The 4 T cell receptor beta chains given below trace back to one sample, sequenced in a study of T cell responses to AZD1222 COVID-19 vaccine. Some clones are missing from TCRdb's copy, which holds only in-frame ones; the method was immunoSEQ multiplex PCR. The table lists around 140,000 clones, approximately 90% of them singletons. This material consisted of peripheral blood, taken on day 0 of AZD1222 vaccination. These receptors were obtained from an adult in good health.

The gene calls are TRBV27 and TRBJ2-1; 9 bases line up with TRBD1. From germline, CDR1 is MNHEY and CDR2 SMNVEV (reference sequence). This CDR3 has 15 residues. J gave up 4 bases and V 5 bases, and 6 bases lay outside the gene matches. This CDR3 is CASSLGQGRYNEQFF. The CDR3 nucleotides are TGTGCCAGCAGTCTAGGACAGGGGCGGTACAATGAGCAGTTCTTC.

The chain has TRBV7-2 and TRBJ1-3; D remains ambiguous. The germline V and J ends were trimmed by 1 base and 0 bases, with 10 bases remaining between them. CDR1 is SGHTA and CDR2 is FQGNSA in the germline V gene. CDR3 length equals 16 residues. The CDR3 loop is CASSLGTPSSGNTIYF. The CDR3 coding sequence is TGTGCCAGCAGCTTAGGAACTCCCAGCTCTGGAAACACCATATATTTT.

The chain couples TRBV14 to TRBJ1-6; TRBD1 aligns across 8 bases. V dropped 4 bases and J dropped 6; count of bases not matched to a gene: 5. Germline CDR1 SGHDN, CDR2 FVKESK. The CDR3 contains 15 residues. The CDR3 DNA reads TGTGCCAGCAGCCCCCTACAGGGGGGTAATTCACCCCTCCACTTT. Encoded protein: CASSPLQGGNSPLHF.

The chain combines TRBV30 with TRBJ1-2; 9 bases agree with TRBD1. V shed 3 bases and J 4 bases; nucleotides not matched to a gene: 9. This CDR3 has 15 residues. CDR1 and CDR2 from the germline V gene are GTSNPN and SVGIG (reference sequence). CDR3 in DNA: TGTGCCTGGAGCCACCGGGACAGGGAATTCTATGGCTACACCTTC. Residues: CAWSHRDREFYGYTF.